This T cell receptor (beta chain) stems from a study of CD4 T cells in relation to SARS-CoV-2 and coronaviruses. This clone was counted only a few times. Its matching antigen is unknown. Assay used: immunoSEQ multiplex PCR; TCRdb lists only in-frame clones, some missing. The profile shows 15,000 to 17,000 clones, 65% to 85% of them singletons. Unexposed donor CD4+ T cells date from 2011-2018, before the COVID-19 pandemic. After about 10 days of culture, CD4+ T cells were isolated. V dropped 1 base and J dropped 3 bases, with 10 bases sitting between them. Germline V CDR1 and CDR2: LNHDA, SQIVND (reference sequence). The CDR3 covers 14 residues.

The rearrangement uses TRBV19 and TRBJ2-7; no clear D. The sequenced sample was CD4+ T cells from PBMCs, cultured in vitro. The receptor was derived from a human donor in good health. The CDR3 bases are TGTGCCAGTAGTATAGGCCAGAACCTCTACGAGCAGTACTTC. Translating it yields CASSIGQNLYEQYF.